A single sample is the source of the 11 T cell receptor beta chains below, sequenced in a study of T cells after yellow fever vaccination. TCRdb passed the 5' RACE reads through MiXCR, listing each CDR3 protein once. The table records about 210,000 distinct CDR3 sequences, 6% to 8% of them present only once. This material consisted of CD4+ T cells sorted from PBMCs, taken on the day of the yellow fever booster vaccination. Receptor source: a man younger than 45 who received the YFV17D yellow fever vaccine.

This clonotype was recorded many times. The chain has TRBV10-3 and TRBJ1-1; the D gene is possibly TRBD1 (5 bases). Trimming cost V 6 bases and J 3 bases, with 14 bases left between them. The CDR3 runs 14 residues. Germline CDR1 reads ENHRY; CDR2 reads SYGVKD. The CDR3 reads CAISPQVMDTEAFF. The CDR3 bases are TGTGCCATCAGCCCACAGGTGATGGACACTGAAGCTTTCTTT.

This clonotype was seen at least ten times. V and J are TRBV5-1 and TRBJ2-7; TRBD2 is a possible D gene (6 bases). CDR1 is SGHRS, CDR2 YFSETQ, per germline. Trimming pared 0 bases from V and 3 bases from J, leaving 10 bases between. The CDR3 has 14 amino acids. The CDR3 is CASSLGRALYEQYF. CDR3 coding DNA: TGCGCCAGCAGCTTGGGGAGGGCCCTCTACGAGCAGTACTTC.

At least ten counts were recorded for this clonotype. The chain carries TRBV6-5 and TRBJ1-5; D uncertain. This CDR3 contains 16 residues. Germline loops: CDR1 MNHEY, CDR2 SVGAGI. V shed 5 bases and J shed 3 bases, with 17 bases lying between them. CDR3 protein: CASSHLEPAYNQPQHF. The DNA of the CDR3 is TGTGCCAGCAGTCACCTTGAACCAGCATACAATCAGCCCCAGCATTTT.

This clonotype was seen only a few times. This chain uses TRBV20-1 with TRBJ2-7; possibly TRBD2 for D (5 bases). Germline CDR1 reads DFQATT; CDR2 reads SNEGSKA (reference sequence). V was shortened by 3 bases and J by 6 bases, with 21 bases between the two germline ends. The CDR3 covers 15 residues. CDR3 protein: CSARAEDFLVSEQYF. CDR3 DNA: TGCAGTGCTAGGGCCGAGGACTTTCTTGTCTCCGAGCAGTACTTC.

V and J are TRBV12-3 or TRBV12-4 and TRBJ2-1, with D maybe TRBD2 (6 bases). CDR3 length: 14 residues. Trimming cost V 11 bases and J 9 bases, with 23 bases left between them. The CDR3 loop is CASRPTSPRSEQFF. DNA of the CDR3: TGTGCCTCCCGGCCTACTAGCCCTAGGAGTGAGCAGTTCTTC.

This clonotype was seen more than once but under ten times. V usage is TRBV20-1 and J usage is TRBJ1-4; D unresolved. CDR3 length equals 15 residues. The germline gives CDR1 DFQATT, CDR2 SNEGSKA (reference sequence). Between the trimmed V and J ends, which lost 0 bases and 8 bases, there was a span of 16 bases. CDR3 DNA: TGCAGTGCTAGAGATTCAGGAGGGCGGGAGGAAAAACTGTTTTTT. Translating it yields CSARDSGGREEKLFF.

At least ten counts were recorded for this clonotype. The chain joins TRBV7-2 to TRBJ2-7; D perhaps matches TRBD2 (6 bases). In germline, CDR1 is SGHTA, CDR2 FQGNSA. V was trimmed by 4 bases and J by 7 bases, leaving 17 bases between them. This CDR3 is 14 amino acids long. This chain's CDR3 is CASSSEAGREEQYF. The CDR3 nucleotides read TGTGCCAGCAGCTCCGAAGCAGGGCGGGAAGAGCAGTACTTC.

This chain links TRBV6-2 or TRBV6-3 with TRBJ2-5; 7 bases are shared with TRBD1. Trimming at V came to 7 bases and at J to 5 bases, leaving 7 bases not matched to a gene. The CDR3 covers 13 residues. Germline CDR1 MNHEY, CDR2 SVGEGT. DNA for the CDR3: TGTGCCAGCACAAATCCGGGACAGGAGACCCAGTACTTC. Translation: CASTNPGQETQYF.

As regards this clonotype: A read error may produce the germline difference seen at one junction end. This sequence joins TRBV5-1 and TRBJ2-7; a possible D gene is TRBD1 (5 bases). The CDR3 contains 14 residues. The germline CDR1 and CDR2 sequences are SGHRS and YFSETQ. The DNA of the CDR3 is TGCGCCAGCACCTTGTCCCTGGGGCTCTACGAGCAGTACTTC. It specifies CASTLSLGLYEQYF.

This clonotype has a handful of counts. The V call is TRBV12-3 or TRBV12-4, the J call TRBJ2-3, with D possibly being TRBD1 (5 bases). Trimming removed 4 bases from V and 1 base from J, with 15 bases in between. CDR3 size: 16 residues. CDR3 protein: CASSSVQGLGTDTQYF. The CDR3 DNA is TGTGCCAGCAGTTCAGTCCAGGGCCTAGGCACAGATACGCAGTATTTT.

There are a few counts of this clonotype. The CDR3 sequence: CASSFTDGSTQYF. The CDR3, as DNA: TGTGCCAGCAGCTTTACCGACGGTTCAACCCAGTACTTC. The genes are TRBV27 and TRBJ2-5; D remains ambiguous. Germline-derived CDR1 and CDR2 are MNHEY and SMNVEV (reference sequence). With 6 bases removed from V and 8 bases from J, the gap between germline ends came to 16 bases. The CDR3 is 13 amino acids.